This TCR beta chain was sequenced in a study of blood T cells in healthy people across ages. Per the germline V gene, CDR1 is LNHDA and CDR2 is SQIVND (reference sequence). Losses at the gene ends were 5 bases for V and 3 bases for J; bases not matched to a gene: 5. The CDR3 sequence is 16 residues long. Every participating donor contributed roughly 9.6 milliliters of peripheral blood through a draw. The second PCR ran about 6 to 11 cycles with a sample-barcoded 5' primer and J-beta primers. Unique molecular identifiers of 12 random nucleotides labeled each cDNA. Every sample returned 2.5 million or more CDR3-containing paired-end reads. TCRdb recomputed calls from the 5' RACE reads with MiXCR, one row per CDR3 protein. This table has some 1.7 million distinct CDR3 sequences, under 30% appearing once.

Sequencing was carried out using blood. The sequence derives from a woman in her twenties or thirties in good health. The J gene is TRBJ2-2, the V gene TRBV19; 11 nucleotides align to TRBD2. The CDR3: CASSPWGLADTGELFF. The CDR3, as DNA: TGTGCCAGTAGTCCATGGGGACTAGCGGACACCGGGGAGCTGTTTTTT.